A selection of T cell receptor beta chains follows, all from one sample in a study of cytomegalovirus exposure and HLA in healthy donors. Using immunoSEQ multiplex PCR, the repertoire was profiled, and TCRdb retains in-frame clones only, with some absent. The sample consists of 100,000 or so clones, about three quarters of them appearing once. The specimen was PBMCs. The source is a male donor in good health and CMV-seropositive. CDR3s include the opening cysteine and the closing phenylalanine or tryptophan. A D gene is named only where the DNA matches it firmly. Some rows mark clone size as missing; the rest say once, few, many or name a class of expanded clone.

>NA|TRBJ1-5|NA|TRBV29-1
CSVASGADQPQHF
TGCAGCGTCGCCAGTGGTGCGGATCAGCCCCAGCATTTT
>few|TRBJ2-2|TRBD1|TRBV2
CASSPDRGGTGELFF
TGTGCCAGCAGTCCGGACAGGGGTGGTACCGGGGAGCTGTTTTTT
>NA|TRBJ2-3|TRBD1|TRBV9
CASSVGSGGADTQYF
TGTGCCAGCAGCGTAGGCTCAGGGGGAGCAGATACGCAGTATTTT
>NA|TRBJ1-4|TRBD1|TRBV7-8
CASSLHRGDEKLFF
TGTGCCAGCAGCTTACACAGGGGGGATGAAAAACTGTTTTTT
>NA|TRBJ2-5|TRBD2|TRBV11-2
CASSLGGSGGEETQYF
TGTGCCAGCAGCTTAGGTGGTAGCGGGGGGGAAGAGACCCAGTACTTC
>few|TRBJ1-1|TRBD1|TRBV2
CASGDSLLPEAFF
TGTGCCAGCGGGGACAGCCTTTTACCTGAAGCTTTCTTT
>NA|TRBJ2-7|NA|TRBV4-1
CASSQDRSQGGEQYF
TGCGCCAGCAGCCAAGATCGCTCACAGGGTGGCGAGCAGTACTTC
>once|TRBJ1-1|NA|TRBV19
CARKSPMGGFMNTEAFF
TGTGCCAGAAAGTCGCCAATGGGGGGTTTCATGAACACTGAAGCTTTCTTT
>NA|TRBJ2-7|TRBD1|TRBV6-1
CASTHTDRVEQYF
TGTGCCAGCACCCACACAGACAGGGTCGAGCAGTACTTC
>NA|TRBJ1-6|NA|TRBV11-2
CASRDWGGRNSPLHF
TGTGCCAGCCGCGATTGGGGGGGGCGAAATTCACCCCTCCACTTT
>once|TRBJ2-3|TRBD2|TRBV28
CATTGTRNTDTQYF
TGTGCCACCACCGGGACTAGGAACACAGATACGCAGTATTTT
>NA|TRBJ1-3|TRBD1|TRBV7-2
CASSIRGPGSLSTIYF
TGTGCCAGCAGCATAAGGGGGCCCGGGTCCCTAAGCACCATATATTTT
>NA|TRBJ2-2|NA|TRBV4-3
CASRYDINTGELFF
TGCGCCAGCAGGTACGACATAAACACCGGGGAGCTGTTTTTT
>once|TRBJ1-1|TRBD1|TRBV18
CASSRGTGRGTEAFF
TGTGCCAGCTCACGAGGGACAGGGAGGGGCACTGAAGCTTTCTTT
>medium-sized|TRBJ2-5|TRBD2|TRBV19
CASSMTSGGYETQYF
TGTGCCAGTAGTATGACCAGCGGGGGATACGAGACCCAGTACTTC
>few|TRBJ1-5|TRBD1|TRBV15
CATSREGPGQGYQPQHF
TGTGCCACCAGCAGAGAGGGCCCGGGACAGGGTTATCAGCCCCAGCATTTT
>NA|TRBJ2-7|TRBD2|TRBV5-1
CASSLGSGGTLTYEQYF
TGCGCCAGCAGCCTCGGTAGCGGGGGTACTTTGACCTACGAGCAGTACTTC
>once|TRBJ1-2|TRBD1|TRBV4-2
CASSQVVAGGGYGYTF
TGTGCCAGCAGCCAAGTGGTGGCAGGGGGCGGTTATGGCTACACCTTC
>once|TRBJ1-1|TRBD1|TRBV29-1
CSGRQGGTEAFF
TGCAGCGGACGACAGGGGGGGACTGAAGCTTTCTTT
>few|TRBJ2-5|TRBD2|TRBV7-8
CASSLRGWAGGWRETQYF
TGTGCCAGCAGCTTAAGAGGATGGGCGGGGGGCTGGCGGGAGACCCAGTACTTC
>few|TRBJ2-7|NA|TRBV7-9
CASSILIGAYEQYF
TGTGCCAGCAGCATACTAATAGGGGCCTACGAGCAGTACTTC
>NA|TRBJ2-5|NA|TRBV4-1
CASSRDGAQYF
TGCGCCAGCAGCCGCGACGGGGCCCAGTACTTC
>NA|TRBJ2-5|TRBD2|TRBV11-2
CASSRTLAGARAQYF
TGTGCCAGCAGTCGAACTCTAGCGGGGGCCCGGGCCCAGTACTTC
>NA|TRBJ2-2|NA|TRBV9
CASSVGRIPRELFF
TGTGCCAGCAGCGTAGGGAGGATCCCCCGGGAGCTGTTTTTT
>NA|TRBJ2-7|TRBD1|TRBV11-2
CASTRTGGYYEQYF
TGTGCCAGCACCAGGACAGGGGGCTATTACGAGCAGTACTTC
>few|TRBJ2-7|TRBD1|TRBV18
CASSQGIRTGDEQYF
TGTGCCAGCTCACAAGGGATTAGGACAGGCGACGAGCAGTACTTC
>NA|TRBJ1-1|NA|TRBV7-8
CASSLWTKAGRTEAFF
TGTGCCAGCAGCCTCTGGACAAAAGCGGGAAGGACTGAAGCTTTCTTT
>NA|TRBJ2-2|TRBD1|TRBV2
CASSPQGASGELFF
TGTGCCAGCAGTCCACAGGGGGCATCCGGGGAGCTGTTTTTT
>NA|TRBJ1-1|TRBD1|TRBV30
CAWNPVTGGSEAFF
TGTGCCTGGAACCCCGTAACAGGGGGCTCTGAAGCTTTCTTT
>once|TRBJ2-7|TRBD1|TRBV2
CASSEIGQGMGEQYF
TGTGCCAGCAGTGAAATTGGACAGGGGATGGGCGAGCAGTACTTC
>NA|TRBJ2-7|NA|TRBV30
CAWIGREASYEQYF
TGTGCCTGGATAGGCAGGGAAGCTTCCTACGAGCAGTACTTC
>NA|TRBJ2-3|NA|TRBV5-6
CATKNQEEGGPSADTQYF
TGTGCCACCAAGAACCAGGAGGAGGGGGGGCCTTCAGCAGATACGCAGTATTTT
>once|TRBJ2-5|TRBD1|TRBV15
CATSRLDRGETQYF
TGTGCCACCAGCAGACTGGACAGGGGGGAGACCCAGTACTTC
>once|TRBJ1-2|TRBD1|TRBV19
CATVGQSDSYGYTF
TGTGCCACCGTGGGACAGTCCGATTCCTATGGCTACACCTTC
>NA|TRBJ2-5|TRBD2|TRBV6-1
CASSLGGGQETQYF
TGTGCCAGCAGTCTCGGGGGGGGACAAGAGACCCAGTACTTC
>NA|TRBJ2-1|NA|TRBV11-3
CASSPVGAGEQFF
TGTGCCAGCAGCCCCGTGGGGGCGGGTGAGCAGTTCTTC
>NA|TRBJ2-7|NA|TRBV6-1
CASSTEGGYYEQYF
TGTGCCAGCAGTACAGAGGGGGGGTACTACGAGCAGTACTTC
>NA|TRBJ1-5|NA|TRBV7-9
CASSPQGAGMSQPQHF
TGTGCCAGCAGCCCCCAAGGAGCAGGGATGAGTCAGCCCCAGCATTTT
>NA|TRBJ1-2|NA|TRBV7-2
CASSPAGQTYGYTF
TGTGCCAGCAGCCCAGCGGGACAAACCTATGGCTACACCTTC
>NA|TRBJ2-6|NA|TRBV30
CAWKAGTGANVLTF
TGTGCCTGGAAGGCAGGGACTGGGGCCAACGTCCTGACTTTC
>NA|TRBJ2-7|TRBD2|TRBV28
CASSFLAGGGYEQYF
TGTGCCAGCAGTTTCCTAGCGGGGGGTGGGTACGAGCAGTACTTC
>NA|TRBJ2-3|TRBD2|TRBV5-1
CASSLGQRGGTMDTQYF
TGCGCCAGCAGCTTGGGCCAGCGGGGGGGTACTATGGATACGCAGTATTTT
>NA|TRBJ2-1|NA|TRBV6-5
CASSRPGQGYNEQFF
TGTGCCAGCAGTCGACCGGGACAAGGATACAATGAGCAGTTCTTC
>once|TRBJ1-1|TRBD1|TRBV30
CAWGPGTGGRAAFF
TGTGCCTGGGGGCCCGGGACAGGGGGACGAGCGGCTTTCTTT
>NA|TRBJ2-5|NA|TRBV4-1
CASSQGPGLRETQYF
TGCGCCAGCAGCCAAGGTCCAGGGCTGCGGGAGACCCAGTACTTC
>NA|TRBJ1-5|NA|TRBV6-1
CASSEVGGVVQPQHF
TGTGCCAGCAGTGAAGTAGGGGGGGTTGTTCAGCCCCAGCATTTT
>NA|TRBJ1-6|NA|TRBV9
CASSVGEGTDSPLHF
TGTGCCAGCAGCGTGGGGGAGGGGACGGATTCACCCCTCCACTTT
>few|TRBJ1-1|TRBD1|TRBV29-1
CSARRGRTERSEAFF
TGCAGCGCCCGAAGGGGGCGAACGGAACGTAGTGAAGCTTTCTTT
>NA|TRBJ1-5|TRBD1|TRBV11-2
CASSWDRGNQPQHF
TGTGCCAGCAGTTGGGACAGGGGAAATCAGCCCCAGCATTTT
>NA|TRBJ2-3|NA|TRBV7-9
CASSLGSRLTDTQYF
TGTGCCAGCAGCTTAGGTTCCAGACTCACAGATACGCAGTATTTT
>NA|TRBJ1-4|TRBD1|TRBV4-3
CASSQEEGALEKLFF
TGCGCCAGCAGCCAAGAGGAGGGGGCCCTCGAAAAACTGTTTTTT
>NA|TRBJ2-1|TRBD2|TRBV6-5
CASRGRGAYNEQFF
TGTGCCAGCAGGGGGCGGGGGGCTTACAATGAGCAGTTCTTC
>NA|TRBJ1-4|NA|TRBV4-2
CASSPEPGTSHEKLFF
TGTGCCAGCAGCCCGGAGCCCGGGACAAGTCATGAAAAACTGTTTTTT
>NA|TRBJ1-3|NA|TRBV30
CAWSAHPSSGGGFGNTIYF
TGTGCCTGGAGCGCGCACCCGTCCAGCGGGGGCGGTTTTGGAAACACCATATATTTT
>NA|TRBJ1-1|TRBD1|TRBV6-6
CASGDRAPHSEAFF
TGTGCCAGCGGTGACAGGGCTCCACATTCTGAAGCTTTCTTT
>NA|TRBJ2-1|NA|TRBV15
CATSRDPPPLVGQMFF
TGTGCCACCAGCAGAGATCCCCCCCCACTAGTAGGACAGATGTTCTTC
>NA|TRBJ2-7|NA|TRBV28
CATLEEDLTYEQYF
TGTGCCACACTTGAGGAGGACCTGACCTACGAGCAGTACTTC
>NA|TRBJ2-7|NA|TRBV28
CASSLRQTTRAGHF
TGTGCCAGCAGTTTAAGGCAAACCACGAGGGCCGGGCACTTC
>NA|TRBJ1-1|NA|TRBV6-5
CASSYGSTEAFF
TGTGCCAGCAGTTACGGCTCCACTGAAGCTTTCTTT
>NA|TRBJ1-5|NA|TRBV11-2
CASSLQGNQPQHF
TGTGCCAGCAGCTTACAGGGCAATCAGCCCCAGCATTTT